This T cell receptor (beta chain) originates from a study of regulatory T cells in long-lasting Graves disease. The sample's time point: newly diagnosed GD, antithyroid drugs for less than 3 months. The authors made the TCR library using RNA they extracted from PBMCs. CDR3 regions were amplified by Arm-PCR using iRepertoire HTBI primers to build TCR beta libraries. TCRdb reprocessed the multiplex PCR reads with MiXCR, giving one entry per CDR3 protein. The top ten clones hold approximately 10% of a sample with about 200,000 distinct CDR3 sequences, around a fifth of them seen once. At least ten counts were recorded for this clonotype. These data also featured in a second study, about T cells in Graves' hyperthyroidism and ophthalmopathy.

The material sequenced was peripheral blood mononuclear cells (PBMCs), taken at new diagnosis, from a patient treated with antithyroid drugs. This receptor was identified in a young woman with Graves disease.

CDR3 residues: CSLAGGPETQYF. In nucleotides, the CDR3 is TGCAGTCTAGCGGGGGGGCCAGAGACCCAGTACTTC. The chain links TRBV20-1 to TRBJ2-5; 12 bases match TRBD2. Trimming at V came to 8 bases and at J to 4 bases, leaving 2 bases not matched to a gene. Germline V gene sequence: CDR1 DFQATT, CDR2 SNEGSKA (reference sequence). There are 12 residues in the CDR3.